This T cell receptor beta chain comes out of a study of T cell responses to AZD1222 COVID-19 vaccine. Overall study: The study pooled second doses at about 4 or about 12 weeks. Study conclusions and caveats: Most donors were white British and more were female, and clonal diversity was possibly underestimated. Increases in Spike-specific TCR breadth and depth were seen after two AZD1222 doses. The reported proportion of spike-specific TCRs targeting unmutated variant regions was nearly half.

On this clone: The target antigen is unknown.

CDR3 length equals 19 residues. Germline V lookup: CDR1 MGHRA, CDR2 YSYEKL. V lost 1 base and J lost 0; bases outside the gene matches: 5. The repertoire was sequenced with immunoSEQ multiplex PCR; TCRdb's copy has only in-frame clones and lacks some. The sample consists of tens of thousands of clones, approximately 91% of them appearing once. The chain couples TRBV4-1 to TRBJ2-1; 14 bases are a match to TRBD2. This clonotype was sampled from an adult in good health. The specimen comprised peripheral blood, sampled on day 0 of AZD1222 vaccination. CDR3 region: CASSQGGLAGAVSYNEQFF. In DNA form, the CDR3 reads TGCGCCAGCAGCCAAGGGGGACTAGCGGGGGCCGTCTCCTACAATGAGCAGTTCTTC.